These 24 T cell receptor beta chains were sequenced from one sample in a study of early T cells in non-severe SARS-CoV-2 infection. From the 5' RACE reads, TCRdb called clonotypes with MiXCR, one entry per CDR3 protein. Of roughly 50,000 distinct CDR3 sequences in the sample, 8% were seen once. Sequencing was carried out using whole blood. The origin of the receptors is an adult who was a healthcare worker with PCR-confirmed SARS-CoV-2 infection or an uninfected control (not recorded which).

This clonotype appeared many times. This sequence joins TRBV7-6 and TRBJ1-4, with D perhaps matching TRBD1 (6 bases). V was clipped by 6 bases and J by 2 bases, with 22 bases between them. This CDR3 spans 18 amino acids. Per germline, CDR1 SGHVS and CDR2 FNYEAQ. CDR3 sequence reads: CASRPTEGGLRTNEKLFF. CDR3 DNA sequence: TGTGCCAGCAGGCCAACAGAGGGGGGACTCCGGACTAATGAAAAACTGTTTTTT.

This chain links TRBV19 with TRBJ1-6; perhaps TRBD1 as D (5 bases). V was trimmed by 6 bases and J by 7 bases, leaving 10 bases between them. This CDR3 has 13 amino acids. The germline V gene has CDR1 LNHDA and CDR2 SQIVND (reference sequence). The CDR3 sequence is CASRNAGNSPLHF. CDR3 DNA sequence: TGTGCCAGTAGAAATGCAGGGAATTCACCCCTCCACTTT.

The chain couples TRBV3-1 to TRBJ2-3; TRBD2 might be the D (6 bases). CDR1 LGHDT and CDR2 YNNKEL come from the germline V gene (reference sequence). V lost 3 bases, J lost 3 bases, and 13 bases lay in between. This CDR3 has 15 amino acids. CDR3 in amino acids: CASSHRGRRTDTQYF. The DNA of the CDR3 is TGTGCCAGCAGCCACAGAGGGAGGCGAACAGATACGCAGTATTTT.

This clonotype has a count of ten or more. V usage is TRBV28 and J usage is TRBJ1-5; no clear D gene. Germline V gene sequence: CDR1 MDHEN, CDR2 SYDVKM. The CDR3 covers 13 residues. Trimming left V 6 bases short and J 3 bases short, with 9 bases between. The CDR3 nucleotides are TGTGCCAGCAGCCCTCGACCCAATCAGCCCCAGCATTTT. It encodes CASSPRPNQPQHF.

In its sample, this clonotype ranks as medium-sized (0.01 to 0.1%). The genes are TRBV7-8 and TRBJ2-5; no definite D call. V lost 0 bases, J lost 7 bases, and 15 bases lay in between. Germline CDR1 is SGHVS and CDR2 is FQNEAQ. The CDR3 has 15 amino acids. CDR3 residues: CASSLASTAMGTQYF. CDR3 in DNA: TGTGCCAGCAGCTTAGCTTCGACCGCAATGGGGACCCAGTACTTC.

This clonotype was detected only a few times. V and J are TRBV20-1 and TRBJ2-5, with D possibly TRBD2 on 5 matching bases. V lost 6 bases to trimming and J lost 3 bases, with 14 bases between them. The germline V gene encodes CDR1 DFQATT and CDR2 SNEGSKA (reference sequence). The CDR3 length is 13 residues. This CDR3 is CSAQDYDEETQYF. In DNA form, the CDR3 reads TGCAGTGCGCAAGACTACGACGAAGAGACCCAGTACTTC.

This clonotype has a count of ten or more. This rearrangement joins TRBV6-6 to TRBJ2-1; TRBD2 is a possible D gene (5 bases). The germline V and J ends were trimmed by 6 bases and 8 bases, with 20 bases remaining between them. CDR1 is MNHNY and CDR2 is SVGAGI in the germline V gene (reference sequence). The CDR3 length is 15 residues. CDR3 region: CASSDTLGSFDEQFF. DNA of the CDR3: TGTGCCAGCAGCGATACCTTAGGGAGTTTCGATGAGCAGTTCTTC.

This clonotype was recorded at least ten times. The chain couples TRBV7-6 to TRBJ2-1, with no clear D. V lost 3 bases and J lost 9, with 6 bases in between. The V gene's germline CDR1 is SGHVS and CDR2 FNYEAQ. The length of the CDR3 is 11 residues. CDR3 protein: CASSLEAEQFF. The CDR3, as DNA: TGTGCCAGCAGCTTGGAAGCTGAGCAGTTCTTC.

The genes are TRBV18 and TRBJ1-4; TRBD1 might be the D (5 bases). This CDR3 comprises 15 residues. V was shortened by 3 bases and J by 4 bases, with 12 bases between the two germline ends. The germline V gene has CDR1 KGHSH and CDR2 LQKENI. In DNA, the CDR3 is TGTGCCAGCTCACCCCCGGGGCCGTTTAATGAAAAACTGTTTTTT. It encodes CASSPPGPFNEKLFF.

This clonotype was seen ten or more times. This chain joins TRBV18 and TRBJ2-2, with D perhaps TRBD1 (6 bases). CDR1 is KGHSH and CDR2 is LQKENI in the germline V gene. The CDR3 is made up of 14 amino acids. V lost 3 bases, J lost 4 bases, and 9 bases lay in between. This CDR3 reads CASSPGQFTGELFF. The DNA of the CDR3 is TGTGCCAGCTCACCCGGACAGTTCACCGGGGAGCTGTTTTTT.

Many counts were recorded for this clonotype. The chain joins TRBV11-2 to TRBJ1-1; D might be TRBD1 (5 bases). CDR1 is SGHAT, CDR2 FQNNGV, per germline. This CDR3 comprises 14 residues. V shed 2 bases and J shed 4 bases, with 11 bases lying between them. This chain's CDR3 is CASSLTGVLTEAFF. The CDR3 region has the DNA TGTGCCAGCAGCTTAACGGGGGTTCTCACTGAAGCTTTCTTT.

Turning to this clonotype: Being one base from a much bigger clone, this may be a read error. Here the CDR3 DNA reads TGTGCCAGCAGCAAAGTCTGGGACTTTCAGTACTTC. Translating it yields CASSKVWDFQYF. The V and J genes are TRBV21-1 and TRBJ2-4; no check of the table's D call, TRBD2, against the DNA was made. TRBV21-1 is noted as a pseudogene. The CDR3 spans 12 residues.

A few counts support this clonotype. The chain combines TRBV5-8 with TRBJ2-7, with D tentatively TRBD1 (5 bases). CDR1 and CDR2 (germline): SGHTS, YDEGEE. CDR3 size: 12 residues. V dropped 6 bases and J dropped 4 bases, with 11 bases sitting between them. In DNA form, the CDR3 reads TGTGCCAGCACCGTGACAGCGTACGAGCAGTACTTC. Amino acids: CASTVTAYEQYF.

This chain connects TRBV5-1 to TRBJ2-1; D is unclear. This CDR3 has 15 residues. V lost 0 bases, J lost 0 bases, and 7 bases lay in between. Germline assignment: CDR1 SGHRS and CDR2 YFSETQ. CDR3 sequence reads: CASSLERSSYNEQFF. CDR3 DNA sequence: TGCGCCAGCAGCTTGGAGCGTAGCTCCTACAATGAGCAGTTCTTC.

This clonotype was detected only a few times. The chain carries TRBV28 and TRBJ1-5, with D unresolved. Trimming left V 6 bases short and J 5 bases short, with 14 bases between. The CDR3 is made up of 14 amino acids. Per the germline V gene, CDR1 is MDHEN and CDR2 is SYDVKM. The CDR3 sequence: CASRKTRDYQPQHF. The CDR3 DNA is TGTGCCAGCAGGAAGACACGCGACTATCAGCCCCAGCATTTT.

This chain uses TRBV11-1 with TRBJ2-1, with TRBD1 matching over 8 bases. This CDR3 region has 16 residues. The J segment lost 1 base and the V segment lost 4 bases, leaving 6 bases of the junction unmatched. The germline V gene has CDR1 SGHAT and CDR2 FQDESV (reference sequence). The CDR3 here is CASSSSTGASYNEQFF. Written as DNA, the CDR3 is TGTGCCAGCAGCTCGTCGACAGGGGCATCCTACAATGAGCAGTTCTTC.

The chain carries TRBV6-2 or TRBV6-3 and TRBJ1-1; D uncertain. V was trimmed by 0 bases and J by 5 bases, leaving 10 bases between them. In germline, CDR1 is MNHEY, CDR2 SVGEGT. CDR3 size: 14 residues. The CDR3 here is CASSYSATGTEAFF. CDR3 bases: TGTGCCAGCAGTTACTCAGCTACGGGGACTGAAGCTTTCTTT.

The rearrangement uses TRBV12-3 or TRBV12-4 and TRBJ1-2; D remains unclear. Trimming took off 3 bases at V and 2 bases at J, with 7 bases between the two ends. The CDR3 is 13 amino acids. CDR3 region: CASSFKSNYGYTF. The CDR3 nucleotides are TGTGCCAGCAGTTTTAAATCCAACTATGGCTACACCTTC.

This clonotype was observed many times. The chain links TRBV20-1 to TRBJ1-2; possibly TRBD1 for D (6 bases). Germline lookup yields CDR1 DFQATT and CDR2 SNEGSKA (reference sequence). The CDR3 is made up of 13 amino acids. CDR3 nucleotides: TGCACCTATGGGGGCAACTCTAACTATGGCTACACCTTC. Translation: CTYGGNSNYGYTF.

The sample holds many counts of this clonotype. The gene calls are TRBV11-2 and TRBJ1-5; D is ambiguous. Germline loops: CDR1 SGHAT, CDR2 FQNNGV. Between the trimmed V and J ends, which lost 1 base and 10 bases, there was a span of 14 bases. The CDR3 totals 14 residues. DNA of the CDR3: TGTGCCAGCAGCTTAGCCTCCCGGTTTGACCCCCAGCATTTT. Translation gives CASSLASRFDPQHF.

The V gene is TRBV10-2, the J gene TRBJ2-4, with 9 bases fitting TRBD2. CDR3 size: 19 residues. V was clipped by 3 bases and J by 1 base; unmatched bases: 13. Germline-derived CDR1 and CDR2 are WSHSY and SAAADI. This CDR3 reads CASSEGASGKGMAKNIQYF. The CDR3 DNA is TGCGCCAGCAGTGAAGGGGCTAGCGGGAAGGGAATGGCCAAAAACATTCAGTACTTC.

This clonotype was found a few times. V usage is TRBV12-3 or TRBV12-4 and J usage is TRBJ2-4; 9 positions agree with TRBD2. This CDR3 is built from 14 residues. The junction had 8 bases not matched to a gene; V was cut back by 6 bases and J by 8 bases. The CDR3 nucleotides read TGTGCCAGCAGCCGGACGCGGGGGGGTTACATTCAGTACTTC. It specifies CASSRTRGGYIQYF.

This clonotype came up a few times. The rearrangement joins TRBV10-3 to TRBJ1-1, with no clear D. CDR3 length equals 14 residues. CDR1 and CDR2 from the germline V gene are ENHRY and SYGVKD. Deletions cut 0 bases from V and 2 bases from J, with 7 bases between. As DNA, the CDR3 is TGTGCCATCAGTGAGTCGGACCAAAACACTGAAGCTTTCTTT. It specifies CAISESDQNTEAFF.

At least ten counts were recorded for this clonotype. V usage is TRBV20-1 and J usage is TRBJ2-3; D ambiguous. Germline CDR1 is DFQATT and CDR2 is SNEGSKA (reference sequence). V was pared by 4 bases and J by 0 bases, with 14 bases between. This CDR3 region has 15 residues. CDR3 loop: CSAIAQPLSTDTQYF. The CDR3 DNA reads TGCAGTGCTATCGCTCAGCCCCTAAGCACAGATACGCAGTATTTT.